The TCR beta chain under discussion was sequenced for a study of blood T cell repertoires in COVID-19. CDR1 SEHNR and CDR2 FQNEAQ come from the germline V gene (reference sequence). The CDR3 is 13 residues long. The V gene lost 5 bases and the J gene lost 8 bases, with 13 bases spanning the gap. The table came from immunoSEQ multiplex PCR; TCRdb's copy has only in-frame clones and leaves some out. Among 300,000 to 350,000 clones listed, roughly nine tenths were seen once. The chain combines TRBV7-9 with TRBJ2-1; possible D gene TRBD2, 5 bases. The TCR sequence derives from a woman younger than 45 who had recovered from COVID-19. Material: PBMCs or T cells enriched from blood (not recorded which). Written as DNA, the CDR3 is TGTGCCAGCAGCGAAGCTTTCGGGGATGAGCAGTTCTTC. Its protein is CASSEAFGDEQFF. Full variable domain (remainder filled in from reference TRBV7-9 and TRBJ2-1): DTGVSQNPRHKITKRGQNVTFRCDPISEHNRLYWYRQTLGQGPEFLTYFQNEAQLEKSRLLSDRFSAERPKGSFSTLEIQRTEQGDSAMYLCASSEAFGDEQFFGPGTRLTVL.